This record looks at one TCR beta chain sequence and its context. Antigen specificity is unknown. This specimen belongs to a study of T cell responses to AZD1222 COVID-19 vaccine. Study findings and constraints: Females made up more of the donors, who were largely white British, and clonal diversity may have come out too low. Spike-specific TCR repertoires showed rising breadth and depth after two AZD1222 doses. The span of vaccine-associated CD4 TCRs extended across spike, with dominance at 160-218 and 743-854.

The CDR3 consists of 15 residues. V lost 1 base, J lost 4 bases, and 14 bases lay in between. The germline CDR1 and CDR2 sequences are LNHNV and YYDKDF (reference sequence). Sequencing was performed with immunoSEQ multiplex PCR; in TCRdb, only in-frame clones are kept and a portion is missing. Among some 73,000 clones listed, about 91% were seen once. Pooled together were second doses at about 4 or about 12 weeks. The chain has TRBV15 and TRBJ2-7, with D possibly being TRBD2 (5 bases). Sequencing was performed on peripheral blood, taken 28 days after the second AZD1222 dose. The sequence was collected from an adult who received the AZD1222 COVID-19 vaccine. This CDR3 reads CATSRGAVLGYEQYF. In DNA form, the CDR3 reads TGTGCCACCAGCAGAGGAGCGGTCCTGGGGTACGAGCAGTACTTC.